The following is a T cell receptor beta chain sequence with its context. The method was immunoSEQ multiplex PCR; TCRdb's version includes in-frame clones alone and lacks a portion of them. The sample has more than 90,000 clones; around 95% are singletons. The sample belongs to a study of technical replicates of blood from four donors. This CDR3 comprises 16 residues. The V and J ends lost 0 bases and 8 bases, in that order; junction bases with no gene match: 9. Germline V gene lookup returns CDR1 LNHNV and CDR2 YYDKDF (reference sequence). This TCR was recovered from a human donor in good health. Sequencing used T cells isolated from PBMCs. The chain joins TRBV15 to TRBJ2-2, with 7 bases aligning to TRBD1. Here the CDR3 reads CATSRDEGGAAGELFF. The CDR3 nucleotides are TGTGCCACCAGCAGAGACGAAGGGGGCGCAGCAGGGGAGCTGTTTTTT.